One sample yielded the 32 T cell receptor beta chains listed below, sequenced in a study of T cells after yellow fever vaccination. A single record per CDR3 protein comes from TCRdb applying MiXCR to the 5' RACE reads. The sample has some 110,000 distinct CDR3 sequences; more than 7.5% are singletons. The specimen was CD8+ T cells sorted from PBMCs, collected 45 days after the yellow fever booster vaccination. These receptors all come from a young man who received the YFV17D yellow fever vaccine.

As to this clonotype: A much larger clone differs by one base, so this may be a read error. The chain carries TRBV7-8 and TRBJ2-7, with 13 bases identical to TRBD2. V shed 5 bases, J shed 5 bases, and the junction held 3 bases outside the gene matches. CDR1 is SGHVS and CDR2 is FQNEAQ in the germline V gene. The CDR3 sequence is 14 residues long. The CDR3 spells CASSTSGRAHEQYF. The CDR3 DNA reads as TGTGCCAGCAGCACTAGCGGGAGGGCCCACGAGCAGTACTTC. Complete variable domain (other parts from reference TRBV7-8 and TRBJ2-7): GAGVSQSPRYKVAKRGQDVALRCDPISGHVSLFWYQQALGQGPEFLTYFQNEAQLDKSGLPSDRFFAERPEGSVSTLKIQRTQQEDSAVYLCASSTSGRAHEQYFGPGTRLTVT.

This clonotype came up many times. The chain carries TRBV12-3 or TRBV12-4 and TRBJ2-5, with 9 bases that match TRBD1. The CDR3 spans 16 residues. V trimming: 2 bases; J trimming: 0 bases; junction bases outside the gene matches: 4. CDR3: CASSLRGTGYQETQYF. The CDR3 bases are TGTGCCAGCAGTTTAAGGGGGACAGGGTACCAAGAGACCCAGTACTTC.

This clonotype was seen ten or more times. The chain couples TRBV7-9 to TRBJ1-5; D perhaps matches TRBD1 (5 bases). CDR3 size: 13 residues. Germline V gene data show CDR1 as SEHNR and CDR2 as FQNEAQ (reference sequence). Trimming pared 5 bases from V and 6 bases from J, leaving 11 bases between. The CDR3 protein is CASSPSGGQPQHF. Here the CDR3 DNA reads TGTGCCAGCAGCCCTTCCGGGGGTCAGCCCCAGCATTTT.

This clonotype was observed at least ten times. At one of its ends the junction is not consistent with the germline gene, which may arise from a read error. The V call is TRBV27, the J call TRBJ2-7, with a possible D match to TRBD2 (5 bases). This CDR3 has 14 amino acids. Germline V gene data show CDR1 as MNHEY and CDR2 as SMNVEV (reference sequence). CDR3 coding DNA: TGTGCCAGCAGTCTATCCGGGAATCCATACGAGCAGTACTTC. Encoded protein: CASSLSGNPYEQYF.

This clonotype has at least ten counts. The CDR3: CASSLLTSSPRRDTQYF. CDR3 DNA: TGTGCCAGCAGCTTATTAACCTCCAGCCCCAGGAGAGATACGCAGTATTTT. The V gene is TRBV7-2, the J gene TRBJ2-3; D remains ambiguous. CDR3 length equals 17 residues. V was cut by 2 bases and J by 5 bases, with 20 bases left in between. Germline values: CDR1 SGHTA, CDR2 FQGNSA. Complete variable domain (other parts from reference TRBV7-2 and TRBJ2-3): GAGVSQSPSNKVTEKGKDVELRCDPISGHTALYWYRQSLGQGLEFLIYFQGNSAPDKSGLPSDRFSAERTGGSVSTLTIQRTQQEDSAVYLCASSLLTSSPRRDTQYFGPGTRLTVL.

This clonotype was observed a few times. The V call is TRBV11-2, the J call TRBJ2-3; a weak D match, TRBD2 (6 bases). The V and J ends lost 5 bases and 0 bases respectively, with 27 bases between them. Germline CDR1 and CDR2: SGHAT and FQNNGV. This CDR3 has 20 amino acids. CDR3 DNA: TGTGCCAGCAGCATCCGGTTAGCGGCATACCTCCCCTCTAGCACAGATACGCAGTATTTT. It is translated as CASSIRLAAYLPSSTDTQYF.

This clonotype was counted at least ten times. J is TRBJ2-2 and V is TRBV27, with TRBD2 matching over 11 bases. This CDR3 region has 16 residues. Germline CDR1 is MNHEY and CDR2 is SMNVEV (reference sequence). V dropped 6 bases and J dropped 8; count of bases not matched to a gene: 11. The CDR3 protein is CASRTGLAGSAGELFF. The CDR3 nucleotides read TGTGCCAGCAGAACCGGACTAGCGGGCTCGGCTGGGGAGCTGTTTTTT.

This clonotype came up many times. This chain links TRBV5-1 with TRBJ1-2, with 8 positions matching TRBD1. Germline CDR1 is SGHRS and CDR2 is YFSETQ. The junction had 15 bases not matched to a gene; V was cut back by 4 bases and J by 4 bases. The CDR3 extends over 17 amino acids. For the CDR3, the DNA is TGCGCCAGCAGCCCTGGGACAGGAGTGCTTCTGGTCTATGGCTACACCTTC. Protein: CASSPGTGVLLVYGYTF.

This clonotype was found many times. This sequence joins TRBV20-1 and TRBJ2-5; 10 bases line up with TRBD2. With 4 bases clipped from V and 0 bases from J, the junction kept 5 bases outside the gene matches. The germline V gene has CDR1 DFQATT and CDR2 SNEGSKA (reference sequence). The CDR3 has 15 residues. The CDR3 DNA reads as TGCAGTGCTACCGGACTAGCGGTAAACCAAGAGACCCAGTACTTC. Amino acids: CSATGLAVNQETQYF.

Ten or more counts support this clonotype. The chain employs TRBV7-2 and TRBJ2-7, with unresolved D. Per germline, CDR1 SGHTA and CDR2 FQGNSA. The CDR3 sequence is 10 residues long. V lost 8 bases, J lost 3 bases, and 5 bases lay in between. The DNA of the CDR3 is TGTGCCAGCGGCGACTACGAGCAGTACTTC. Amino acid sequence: CASGDYEQYF. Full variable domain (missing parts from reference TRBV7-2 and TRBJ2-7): GAGVSQSPSNKVTEKGKDVELRCDPISGHTALYWYRQSLGQGLEFLIYFQGNSAPDKSGLPSDRFSAERTGGSVSTLTIQRTQQEDSAVYLCASGDYEQYFGPGTRLTVT.

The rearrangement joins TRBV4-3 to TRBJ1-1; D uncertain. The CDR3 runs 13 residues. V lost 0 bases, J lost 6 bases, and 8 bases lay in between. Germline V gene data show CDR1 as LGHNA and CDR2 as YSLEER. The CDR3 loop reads CASSQESRAEAFF. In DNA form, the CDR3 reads TGCGCCAGCAGCCAAGAATCGAGGGCTGAAGCTTTCTTT.

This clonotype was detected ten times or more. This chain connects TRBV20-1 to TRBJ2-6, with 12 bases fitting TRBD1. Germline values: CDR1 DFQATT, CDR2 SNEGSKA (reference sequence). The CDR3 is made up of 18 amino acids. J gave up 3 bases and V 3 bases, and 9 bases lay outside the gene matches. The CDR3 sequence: CSARSGTGGDYGANVLTF. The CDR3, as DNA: TGCAGTGCTAGGTCCGGGACAGGGGGCGATTATGGGGCCAACGTCCTGACTTTC.

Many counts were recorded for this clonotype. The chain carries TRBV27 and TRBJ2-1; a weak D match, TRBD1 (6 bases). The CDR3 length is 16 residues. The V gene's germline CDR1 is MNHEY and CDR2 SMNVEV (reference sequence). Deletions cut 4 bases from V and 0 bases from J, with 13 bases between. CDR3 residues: CASSSGVLLSYNEQFF. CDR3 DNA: TGTGCCAGCAGTTCAGGGGTCCTCCTCTCCTACAATGAGCAGTTCTTC.

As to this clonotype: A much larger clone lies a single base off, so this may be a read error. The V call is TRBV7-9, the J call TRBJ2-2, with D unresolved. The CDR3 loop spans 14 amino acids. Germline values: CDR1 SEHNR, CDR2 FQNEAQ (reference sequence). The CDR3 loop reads CASSLISNTEELFF. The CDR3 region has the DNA TGTGCCAGCAGCTTAATTTCGAACACCGAGGAGCTGTTTTTT. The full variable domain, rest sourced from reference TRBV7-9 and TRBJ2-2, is DTGVSQNPRHKITKRGQNVTFRCDPISEHNRLYWYRQTLGQGPEFLTYFQNEAQLEKSRLLSDRFSAERPKGSFSTLEIQRTEQGDSAMYLCASSLISNTEELFFGEGSRLTVL.

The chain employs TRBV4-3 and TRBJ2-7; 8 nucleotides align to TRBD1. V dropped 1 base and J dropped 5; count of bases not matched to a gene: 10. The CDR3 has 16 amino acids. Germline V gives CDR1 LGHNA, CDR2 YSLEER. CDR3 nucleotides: TGCGCCAGCAGCCAAGCCTCCTCGCAGGGGGCTGACGAGCAGTACTTC. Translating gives CASSQASSQGADEQYF.

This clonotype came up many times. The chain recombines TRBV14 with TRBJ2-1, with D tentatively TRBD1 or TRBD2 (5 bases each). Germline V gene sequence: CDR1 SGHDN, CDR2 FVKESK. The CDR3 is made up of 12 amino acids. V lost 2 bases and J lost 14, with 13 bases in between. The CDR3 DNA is TGTGCCAGCAGCCAACCTCCGGGACCAGAGTTCTTC. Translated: CASSQPPGPEFF. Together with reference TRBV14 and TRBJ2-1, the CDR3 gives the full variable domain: EAGVTQFPSHSVIEKGQTVTLRCDPISGHDNLYWYRRVMGKEIKFLLHFVKESKQDESGMPNNRFLAERTGGTYSTLKVQPAELEDSGVYFCASSQPPGPEFFGPGTRLTVL.

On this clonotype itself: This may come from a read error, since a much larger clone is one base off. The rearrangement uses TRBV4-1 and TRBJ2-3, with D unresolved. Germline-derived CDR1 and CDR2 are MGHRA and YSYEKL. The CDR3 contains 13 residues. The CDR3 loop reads CASSQDSLDSQYF. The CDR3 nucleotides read TGCGCCAGCAGCCAAGATTCCCTAGATTCGCAGTATTTT.

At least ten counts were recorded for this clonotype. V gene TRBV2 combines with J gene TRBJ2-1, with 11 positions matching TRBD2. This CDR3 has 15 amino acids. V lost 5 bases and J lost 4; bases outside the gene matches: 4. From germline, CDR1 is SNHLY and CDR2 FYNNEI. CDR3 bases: TGTGCCAGCAGTAAGGGACTAGCGGAATACAATGAGCAGTTCTTC. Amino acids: CASSKGLAEYNEQFF.

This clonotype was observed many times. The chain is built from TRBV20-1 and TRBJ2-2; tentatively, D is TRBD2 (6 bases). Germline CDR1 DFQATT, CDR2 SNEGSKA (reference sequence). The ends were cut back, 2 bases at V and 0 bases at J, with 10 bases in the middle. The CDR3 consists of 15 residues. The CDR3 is CSARIGTSNTGELFF. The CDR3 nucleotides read TGCAGTGCTAGAATCGGGACTTCGAACACCGGGGAGCTGTTTTTT.

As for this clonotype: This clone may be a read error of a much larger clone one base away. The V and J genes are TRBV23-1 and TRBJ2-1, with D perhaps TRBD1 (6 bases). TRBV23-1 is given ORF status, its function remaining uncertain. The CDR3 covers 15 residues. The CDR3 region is CVSSHLDWGRNEQFF. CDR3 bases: TGCGTCAGCAGTCATCTGGACTGGGGGCGCAATGAGCAGTTCTTC.

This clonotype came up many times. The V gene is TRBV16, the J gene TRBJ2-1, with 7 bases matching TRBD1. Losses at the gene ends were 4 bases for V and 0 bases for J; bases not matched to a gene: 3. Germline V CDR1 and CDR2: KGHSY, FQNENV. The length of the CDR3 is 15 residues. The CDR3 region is CASSLGDSSYNEQFF. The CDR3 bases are TGTGCCAGCAGCCTGGGGGACAGCTCCTACAATGAGCAGTTCTTC.

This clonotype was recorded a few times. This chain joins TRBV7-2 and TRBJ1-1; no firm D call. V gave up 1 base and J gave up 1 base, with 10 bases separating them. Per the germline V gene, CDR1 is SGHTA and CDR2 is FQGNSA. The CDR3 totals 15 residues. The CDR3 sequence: CASSLGRSGNTEAFF. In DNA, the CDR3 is TGTGCCAGCAGCTTAGGGCGGTCTGGGAACACTGAAGCTTTCTTT.

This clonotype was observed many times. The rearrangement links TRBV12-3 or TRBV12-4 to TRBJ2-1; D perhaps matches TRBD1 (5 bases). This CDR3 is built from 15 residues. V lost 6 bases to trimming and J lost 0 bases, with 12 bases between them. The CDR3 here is CASSRHRGSYNEQFF. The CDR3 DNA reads TGTGCCAGCAGCCGCCATAGGGGCTCCTACAATGAGCAGTTCTTC.

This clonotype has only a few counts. CDR3 nucleotides: TGTGCCAGCAGTCCGAGCGGGGGGGCCTCCTACGAGCAGTACTTC. Translated, it gives CASSPSGGASYEQYF. The genes are TRBV12-3 or TRBV12-4 and TRBJ2-7; 10 bases are shared with TRBD2. The ends lost 5 bases at V and 0 bases at J; junction bases unmatched: 4. The CDR3 spans 15 residues.

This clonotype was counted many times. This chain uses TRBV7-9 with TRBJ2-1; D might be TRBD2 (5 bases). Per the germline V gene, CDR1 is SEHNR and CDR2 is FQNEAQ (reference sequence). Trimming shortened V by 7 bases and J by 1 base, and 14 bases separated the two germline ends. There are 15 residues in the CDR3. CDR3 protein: CASTSRWESYNEQFF. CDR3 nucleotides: TGTGCCAGCACCTCTCGGTGGGAGTCCTACAATGAGCAGTTCTTC.

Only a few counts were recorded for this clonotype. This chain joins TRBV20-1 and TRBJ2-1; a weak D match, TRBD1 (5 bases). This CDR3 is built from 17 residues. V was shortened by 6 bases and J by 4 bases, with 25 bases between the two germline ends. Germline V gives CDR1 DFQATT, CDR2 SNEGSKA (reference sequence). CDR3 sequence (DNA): TGCAGTGCGCCTCAAACGGAGACAGTGAGCCCGTACAATGAGCAGTTCTTC. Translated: CSAPQTETVSPYNEQFF.

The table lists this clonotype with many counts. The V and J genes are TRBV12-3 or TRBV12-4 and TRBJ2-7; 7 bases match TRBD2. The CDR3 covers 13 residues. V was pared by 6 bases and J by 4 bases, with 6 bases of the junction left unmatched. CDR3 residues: CASSRAGRYEQYF. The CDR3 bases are TGTGCCAGCAGCCGAGCGGGAAGGTACGAGCAGTACTTC.

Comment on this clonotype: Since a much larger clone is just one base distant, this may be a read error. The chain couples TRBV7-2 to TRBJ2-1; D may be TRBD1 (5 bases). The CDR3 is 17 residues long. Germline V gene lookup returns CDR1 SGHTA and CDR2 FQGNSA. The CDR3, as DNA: TGTCCCAGCAGCTCTAGGGGTCTTCCATTTTACGACAATGAGCAGTTCTTC. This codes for CPSSSRGLPFYDNEQFF. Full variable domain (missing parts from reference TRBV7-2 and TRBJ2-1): GAGVSQSPSNKVTEKGKDVELRCDPISGHTALYWYRQSLGQGLEFLIYFQGNSAPDKSGLPSDRFSAERTGGSVSTLTIQRTQQEDSAVYLCPSSSRGLPFYDNEQFFGPGTRLTVL.

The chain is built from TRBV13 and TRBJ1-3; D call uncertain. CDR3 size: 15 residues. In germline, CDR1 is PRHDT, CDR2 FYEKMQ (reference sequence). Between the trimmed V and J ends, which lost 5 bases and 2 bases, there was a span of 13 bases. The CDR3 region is CASSPRGSPGNTIYF. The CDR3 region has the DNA TGTGCCAGCAGCCCACGTGGGAGCCCTGGAAACACCATATATTTT.

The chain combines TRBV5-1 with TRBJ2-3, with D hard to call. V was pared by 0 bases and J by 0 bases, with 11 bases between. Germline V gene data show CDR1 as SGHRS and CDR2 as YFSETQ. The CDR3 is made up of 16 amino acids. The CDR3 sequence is CASSLGLVTSTDTQYF. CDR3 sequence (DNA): TGCGCCAGCAGCTTGGGGCTAGTAACTAGCACAGATACGCAGTATTTT.

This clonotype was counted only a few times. CDR3 bases: TGTGCCAGCAGCAAAATAAGAGGGGGGGACTATGGCTACACCTTC. It is translated as CASSKIRGGDYGYTF. The chain uses TRBV21-1 and TRBJ1-2; TRBD1 is the table's D call and was not checked against the DNA. TRBV21-1 represents a pseudogene. This CDR3 comprises 15 residues.

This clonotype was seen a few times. DNA of the CDR3: TGTGCCAGCAGCGCGGACAGGGGGCACGAGCAGTTCTTC. Translating gives CASSADRGHEQFF. The J gene is TRBJ2-1, the V gene TRBV9, with TRBD1 identical over 11 bases. V trimming: 3 bases; J trimming: 10 bases; junction bases outside the gene matches: 3. CDR1 is SGDLS, CDR2 YYNGEE, per germline. CDR3 length equals 13 residues. The whole variable domain, remainder taken from reference TRBV9 and TRBJ2-1, is DSGVTQTPKHLITATGQRVTLRCSPRSGDLSVYWYQQSLDQGLQFLIQYYNGEERAKGNILERFSAQQFPDLHSELNLSSLELGDSALYFCASSADRGHEQFFGPGTRLTVL.